Each of the 8 T cell receptor beta chains below was sequenced from the same sample in a study of breast tumors, draining lymph nodes, adjacent tissues (dated by TCRdb to the mid-2010s). The lymph node samples were taken from the axillary draining lymph nodes of breast cancer patients. The method was multiplex PCR. This sample was sequenced with an Illumina HiSeq 2000. TCRdb reanalyzed the raw reads on its own, using fastp at Q25 for trimming and MiXCR for clone calling, and kept in-frame beta chains. Entries that share a CDR3 protein sequence are merged under the most common genes and DNA. Counted in this sample were over 150,000 distinct CDR3 sequences; approximately 30% of them appeared once. Around 4% of the sample comes from the top ten. The sequenced sample consisted of axillary lymph node tissue. The receptors originated from a female donor with breast cancer. Some clones in this sample may be carry-over from other donors' samples.

In its sample, this clonotype was seen many times. J is TRBJ1-2 and V is TRBV29-1; D is undetermined. Germline-derived CDR1 and CDR2 are SQVTM and ANQGSEA. The CDR3 is made up of 13 amino acids. Between the trimmed V and J ends, which lost 5 bases and 8 bases, there was a span of 18 bases. DNA for the CDR3: TGCAGCGTTACCCAAGTCTCAGGAGGAGGCTACACCTTC. It is translated as CSVTQVSGGGYTF. Combining the CDR3 with reference TRBV29-1 and TRBJ1-2 gives the whole variable domain SAVISQKPSRDICQRGTSLTIQCQVDSQVTMMFWYRQQPGQSLTLIATANQGSEATYESGFVIDKFPISRPNLTFSTLTVSNMSPEDSSIYLCSVTQVSGGGYTFGSGTRLTVV.

The J gene is TRBJ2-3, the V gene TRBV29-1, with 8 bases lining up with TRBD2. This CDR3 spans 14 amino acids. CDR1 and CDR2 from the germline V gene are SQVTM and ANQGSEA. Trimming cost V 1 base and J 2 bases; bases outside gene matches: 2. The CDR3, as DNA: TGCAGCGTTGAAGTAGCGGGGAACACAGATACGCAGTATTTT. This translates into CSVEVAGNTDTQYF.

In this sample, this clonotype turned up a few times. The chain employs TRBV13 and TRBJ2-1, with 10 bases aligning to TRBD1. Germline lookup yields CDR1 PRHDT and CDR2 FYEKMQ (reference sequence). V dropped 5 bases and J dropped 3; count of bases not matched to a gene: 7. This CDR3 has 16 residues. CDR3 region: CASSHWDRGFYNEQFF. In nucleotides, the CDR3 is TGTGCCAGCAGCCATTGGGACAGGGGTTTCTACAATGAGCAGTTCTTC. Combining the CDR3 with reference TRBV13 and TRBJ2-1 gives the whole variable domain AAGVIQSPRHLIKEKRETATLKCYPIPRHDTVYWYQQGPGQDPQFLISFYEKMQSDKGSIPDRFSAQQFSDYHSELNMSSLELGDSALYFCASSHWDRGFYNEQFFGPGTRLTVL.

This clonotype was observed a handful of times. A read error may explain this, as a much larger clone is one base away. The chain combines TRBV7-2 with TRBJ2-2, with D possibly called TRBD1 or TRBD2 (5 bases each). This CDR3 comprises 15 residues. Germline assignment: CDR1 SGHTA and CDR2 FQGNSA. The CDR3 spells CASSLSAGADGELLF. The CDR3, as DNA: TGTGCCAGCAGCTTGAGTGCCGGGGCCGACGGGGAGCTGCTTTTT.

Many counts were recorded for this clonotype. The CDR3 here is CAISGDQTYEQYF. The CDR3 coding sequence is TGTGCCATCAGTGGGGACCAGACCTACGAGCAGTACTTC. This chain links TRBV10-3 with TRBJ2-7; D could derive from TRBD1 or TRBD2 (5 bases each). Between the trimmed V and J ends, which lost 4 bases and 2 bases, there was a span of 9 bases. The CDR3 consists of 13 residues. CDR1 ENHRY and CDR2 SYGVKD come from the germline V gene.

This clonotype appeared many times. The chain recombines TRBV20-1 with TRBJ2-3; TRBD1 is a possible D gene (6 bases). V was trimmed by 3 bases and J by 5 bases, leaving 15 bases between them. This CDR3 is built from 14 residues. Germline CDR1 DFQATT, CDR2 SNEGSKA (reference sequence). The DNA of the CDR3 is TGCAGTGCTAGCCGCCTTAGGGGGAGAGATACGCAGTATTTT. Its protein product is CSASRLRGRDTQYF.

The V and J genes are TRBV15 and TRBJ2-7; D unresolved. The CDR3 length is 14 residues. Germline CDR1 and CDR2: LNHNV and YYDKDF (reference sequence). Between the trimmed V and J ends, which lost 0 bases and 7 bases, there was a span of 13 bases. The CDR3 loop is CATSRDGSKVEQYF. CDR3 bases: TGTGCCACCAGCAGAGACGGATCTAAGGTGGAGCAGTACTTC.

The chain uses TRBV19 and TRBJ1-5; weak D call: TRBD1 (6 bases). CDR3 length equals 17 residues. Trimming shortened V by 9 bases and J by 2 bases, and 23 bases separated the two germline ends. Germline V gene sequence: CDR1 LNHDA, CDR2 SQIVND (reference sequence). The DNA for the CDR3 is TGTGCCAGGGGTTTAATTTTGACAGGAGATGGCAATCAGCCCCAGCATTTT. This codes for CARGLILTGDGNQPQHF.